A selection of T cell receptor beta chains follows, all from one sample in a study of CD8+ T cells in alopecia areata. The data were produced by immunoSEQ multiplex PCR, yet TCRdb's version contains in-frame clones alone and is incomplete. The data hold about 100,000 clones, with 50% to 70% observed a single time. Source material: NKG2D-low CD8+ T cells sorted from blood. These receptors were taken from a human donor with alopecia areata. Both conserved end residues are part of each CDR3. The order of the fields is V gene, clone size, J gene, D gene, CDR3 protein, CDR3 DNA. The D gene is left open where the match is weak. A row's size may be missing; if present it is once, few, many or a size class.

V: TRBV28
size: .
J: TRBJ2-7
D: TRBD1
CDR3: CASSGPGTGNVYEQYF
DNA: TGTGCCAGCAGTGGCCCCGGGACAGGGAATGTCTACGAGCAGTACTTC

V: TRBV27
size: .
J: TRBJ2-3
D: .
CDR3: CASSVLGGRANTDTQYF
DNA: TGTGCCAGCAGTGTATTGGGGGGACGCGCTAACACAGATACGCAGTATTTT

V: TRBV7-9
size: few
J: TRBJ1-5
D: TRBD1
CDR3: CASSMDRGIDQPQHF
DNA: TGTGCCAGCAGCATGGACAGGGGAATTGATCAGCCCCAGCATTTT

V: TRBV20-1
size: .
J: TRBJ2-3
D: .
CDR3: CSARYIGTQYF
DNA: TGCAGTGCTAGGTATATCGGTACGCAGTATTTT

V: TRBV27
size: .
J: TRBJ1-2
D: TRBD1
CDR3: CASSLSDRDYGYTF
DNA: TGTGCCAGCAGTTTATCAGACAGGGATTATGGCTACACCTTC

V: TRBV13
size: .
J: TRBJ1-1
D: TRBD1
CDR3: CASSLAVRGPETEAFF
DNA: TGTGCCAGCAGCTTAGCCGTCAGGGGGCCAGAAACTGAAGCTTTCTTT

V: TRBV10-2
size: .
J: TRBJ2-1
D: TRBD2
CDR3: CASSESAGGVNEQFF
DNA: TGCGCCAGCAGTGAGTCCGCGGGAGGGGTAAATGAGCAGTTCTTC

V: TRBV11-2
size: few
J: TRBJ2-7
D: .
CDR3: CASSLGSGLPYEQYF
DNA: TGTGCCAGCAGCTTAGGTTCGGGTCTCCCCTACGAGCAGTACTTC

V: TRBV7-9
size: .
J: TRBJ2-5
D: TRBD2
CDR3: CASSPGSGVQETQYF
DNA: TGTGCCAGCAGCCCGGGTAGCGGGGTCCAGGAGACCCAGTACTTC

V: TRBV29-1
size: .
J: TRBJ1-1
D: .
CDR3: CSVGVSGLEAFF
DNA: TGCAGCGTTGGGGTGTCAGGGCTTGAAGCTTTCTTT

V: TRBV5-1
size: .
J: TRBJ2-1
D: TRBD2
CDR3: CASSISTSGDYNEQFF
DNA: TGCGCCAGCAGCATATCGACTAGCGGAGACTACAATGAGCAGTTCTTC

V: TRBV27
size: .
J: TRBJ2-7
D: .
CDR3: CASSFGRTYEQYF
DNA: TGTGCCAGCAGTTTCGGCAGAACCTACGAGCAGTACTTC

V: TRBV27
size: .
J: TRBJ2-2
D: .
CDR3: CASSSAGTITVGGTGELFF
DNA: TGTGCCAGCAGTTCGGCCGGCACTATAACCGTTGGGGGCACCGGGGAGCTGTTTTTT

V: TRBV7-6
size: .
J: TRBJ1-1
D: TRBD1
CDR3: CASSLGGTGNTEAFF
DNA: TGTGCCAGCAGCTTAGGGGGGACAGGGAACACTGAAGCTTTCTTT

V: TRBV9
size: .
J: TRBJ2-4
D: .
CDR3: CTSSPRGTPLAKNIQYF
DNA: TGTACCAGCAGCCCCCGAGGAACGCCCTTGGCCAAAAACATTCAGTACTTC

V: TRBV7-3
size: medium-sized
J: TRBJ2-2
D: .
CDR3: CASRGGISDTGELFF
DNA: TGTGCCAGCAGAGGCGGGATTTCGGACACCGGGGAGCTGTTTTTT

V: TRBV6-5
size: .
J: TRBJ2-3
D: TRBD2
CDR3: CASSLRESADTQYF
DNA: TGTGCCAGCAGCCTGCGGGAGTCCGCAGATACGCAGTATTTT

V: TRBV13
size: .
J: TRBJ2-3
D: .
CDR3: CASSLERDTQYF
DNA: TGTGCCAGCAGCTTGGAGAGGGATACGCAGTATTTT

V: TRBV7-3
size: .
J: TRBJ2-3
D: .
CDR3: CASSLGADTQYF
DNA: TGTGCCAGCAGCTTGGGGGCAGATACGCAGTATTTT

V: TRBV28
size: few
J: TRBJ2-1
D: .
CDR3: CASSLGPARNEQFF
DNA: TGTGCCAGCAGTTTAGGACCCGCTCGCAATGAGCAGTTCTTC

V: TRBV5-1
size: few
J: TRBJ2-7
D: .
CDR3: CASRGSTYEQYF
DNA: TGCGCCAGCAGAGGGAGTACCTACGAGCAGTACTTC

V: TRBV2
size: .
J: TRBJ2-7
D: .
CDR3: CASSKSKSREQYF
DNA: TGTGCCAGCAGTAAATCAAAATCCCGGGAGCAGTACTTC

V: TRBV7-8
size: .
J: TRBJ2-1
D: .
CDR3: CASSLERWSTRGYNEQFF
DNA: TGTGCCAGCAGCTTAGAAAGGTGGTCTACCCGGGGATACAATGAGCAGTTCTTC

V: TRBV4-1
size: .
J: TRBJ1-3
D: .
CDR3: CASSQRWPSGNTIYF
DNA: TGCGCCAGCAGCCAGCGGTGGCCCTCTGGAAACACCATATATTTT

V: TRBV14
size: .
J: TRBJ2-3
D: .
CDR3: CASSRTTARTDTQYF
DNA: TGTGCCAGCAGCCGAACTACGGCACGCACAGATACGCAGTATTTT

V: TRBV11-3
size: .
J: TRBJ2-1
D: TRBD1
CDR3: CASSLRTGPTTYNEQFF
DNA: TGTGCCAGCAGCTTAAGGACAGGCCCCACGACCTACAATGAGCAGTTCTTC

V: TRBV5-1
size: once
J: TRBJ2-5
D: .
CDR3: CASSSGSETQYF
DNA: TGCGCCAGCAGCTCAGGGTCCGAGACCCAGTACTTC

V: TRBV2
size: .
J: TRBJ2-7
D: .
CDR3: CASTDVSYEQYF
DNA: TGTGCCAGCACCGACGTGAGCTACGAGCAGTACTTC

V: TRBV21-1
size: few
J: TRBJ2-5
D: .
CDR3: CAKVTSSETQYF
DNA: TGTGCCAAAGTGACTAGCTCGGAGACCCAGTACTTC

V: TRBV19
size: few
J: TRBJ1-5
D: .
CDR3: CASRGDVGNQPQHF
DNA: TGTGCCAGTAGGGGGGACGTCGGCAATCAGCCCCAGCATTTT

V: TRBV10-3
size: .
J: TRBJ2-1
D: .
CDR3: CAISEGDIEQFF
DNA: TGTGCCATCAGTGAGGGGGATATTGAGCAGTTCTTC

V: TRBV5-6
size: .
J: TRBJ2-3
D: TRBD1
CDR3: CASRLDRDDDTQYF
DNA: TGTGCCAGCAGGCTGGACAGGGATGACGATACGCAGTATTTT

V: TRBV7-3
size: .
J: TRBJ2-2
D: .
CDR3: CASSSSGTEVPGELFF
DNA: TGTGCCAGCAGCTCATCCGGGACTGAGGTGCCCGGGGAGCTGTTTTTT